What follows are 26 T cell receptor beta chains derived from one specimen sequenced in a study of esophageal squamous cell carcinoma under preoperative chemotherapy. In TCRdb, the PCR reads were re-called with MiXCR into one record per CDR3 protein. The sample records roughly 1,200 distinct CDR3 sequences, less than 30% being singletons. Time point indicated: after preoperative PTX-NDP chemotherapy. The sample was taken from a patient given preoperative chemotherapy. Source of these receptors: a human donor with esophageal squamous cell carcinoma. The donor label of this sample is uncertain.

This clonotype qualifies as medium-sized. CDR3 DNA sequence: TGTGCCAGCAGCTTAGGGACAGGGCTAGTTGGCGGCTACACCTTC. Translated, it gives CASSLGTGLVGGYTF. This chain links TRBV7-2 with TRBJ1-2; TRBD1 matches at 8 bases. The CDR3 runs to 15 residues. Germline V gene data show CDR1 as SGHTA and CDR2 as FQGNSA. J was trimmed by 8 bases and V by 1 base; bases with no gene match: 9.

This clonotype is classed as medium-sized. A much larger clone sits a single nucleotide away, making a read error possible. CDR3 amino acids: CASSERYSSGKNEQYF. As DNA, the CDR3 is TGCGCCAGCAGTGAGCGCTACTCTAGCGGGAAGAATGAGCAGTACTTC. The chain has TRBV10-1 and TRBJ2-5; 9 bases are shared with TRBD2. This CDR3 contains 16 residues. Looked up from germline, CDR1 is WNHNN and CDR2 is SYGVQD (reference sequence). The V gene end was trimmed by 2 bases and the J gene end by 11 bases; junction bases not matched to a gene: 15.

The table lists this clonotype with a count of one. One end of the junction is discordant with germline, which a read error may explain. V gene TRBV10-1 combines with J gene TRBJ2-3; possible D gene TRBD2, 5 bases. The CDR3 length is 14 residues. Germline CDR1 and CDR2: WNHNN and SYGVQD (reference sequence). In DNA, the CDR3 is TGCGCCAGCGGCGACCGGGGAGTGTACGATACGGAGGATTTT. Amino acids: CASGDRGVYDTEDF.

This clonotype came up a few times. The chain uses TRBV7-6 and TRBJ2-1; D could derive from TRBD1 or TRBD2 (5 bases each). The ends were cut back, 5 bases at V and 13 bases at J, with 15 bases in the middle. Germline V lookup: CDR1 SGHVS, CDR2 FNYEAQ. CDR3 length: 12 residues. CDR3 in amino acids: CASSTTTGTQFF. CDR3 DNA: TGTGCCAGCAGCACAACTACGGGGACCCAGTTCTTC.

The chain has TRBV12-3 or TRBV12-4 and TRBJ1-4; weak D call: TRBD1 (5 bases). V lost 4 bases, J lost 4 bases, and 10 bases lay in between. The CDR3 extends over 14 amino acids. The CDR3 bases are TGTGCCAGCAGTTCCGGGGCCAATAATGAAAAACTGTTTTTT. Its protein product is CASSSGANNEKLFF.

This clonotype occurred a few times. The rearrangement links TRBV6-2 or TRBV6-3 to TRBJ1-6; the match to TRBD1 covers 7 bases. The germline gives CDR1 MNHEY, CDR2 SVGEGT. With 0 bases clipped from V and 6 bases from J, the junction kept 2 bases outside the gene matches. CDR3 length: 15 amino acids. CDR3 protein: CASSYSGTANSPLHF. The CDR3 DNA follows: TGTGCCAGCAGTTACTCGGGGACAGCTAATTCACCCCTCCACTTT.

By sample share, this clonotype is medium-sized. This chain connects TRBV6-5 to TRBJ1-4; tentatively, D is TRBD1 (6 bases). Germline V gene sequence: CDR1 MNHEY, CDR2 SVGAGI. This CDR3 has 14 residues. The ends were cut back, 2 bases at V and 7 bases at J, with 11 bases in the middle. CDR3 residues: CASSYGRGGEKLFF. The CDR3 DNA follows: TGTGCCAGCAGTTACGGCAGGGGCGGTGAAAAACTGTTTTTT.

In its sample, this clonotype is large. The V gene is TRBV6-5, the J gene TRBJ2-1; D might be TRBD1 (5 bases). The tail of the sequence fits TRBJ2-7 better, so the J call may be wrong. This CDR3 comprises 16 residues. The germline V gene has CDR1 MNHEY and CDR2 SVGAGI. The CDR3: CASSYSMVTETYEQYF. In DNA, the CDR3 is TGTGCCAGCAGTTACTCGATGGTGACAGAAACCTACGAGCAGTACTTC.

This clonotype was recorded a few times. In nucleotides, the CDR3 is TGTGCCAGCAGTACAGCGGGAGGTTACAATGAGCAGTTCTTC. This codes for CASSTAGGYNEQFF. This rearrangement joins TRBV6-2 or TRBV6-3 to TRBJ2-1, with TRBD2 matching over 9 bases. Germline V gene data show CDR1 as MNHEY and CDR2 as SVGEGT. The CDR3 totals 14 residues. The V and J ends lost 5 bases and 4 bases, in that order; junction bases with no gene match: 3.

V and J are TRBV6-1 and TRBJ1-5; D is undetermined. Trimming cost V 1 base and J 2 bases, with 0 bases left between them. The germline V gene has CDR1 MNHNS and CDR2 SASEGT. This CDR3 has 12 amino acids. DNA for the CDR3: TGTGCCAGCAGTGAAGGCAATCAGCCCCAGCATTTT. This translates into CASSEGNQPQHF.

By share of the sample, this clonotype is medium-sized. CDR3 nucleotide sequence: TGTGCCAGCAGCAACACGGGGACTAGCGGTTATAATGAGCAGTTCTTC. This gives the protein CASSNTGTSGYNEQFF. This chain uses TRBV4-2 with TRBJ2-1; TRBD2 matches 11 bases. The CDR3 has 16 amino acids. Germline CDR1 reads LGHNA; CDR2 reads YNFKEQ. With V trimmed by 5 bases and J by 7 bases, 10 bases remained unmatched.

CDR3 region: CASSLSGATNEKLFF. The CDR3 region has the DNA TGTGCCAGCAGTCTCTCAGGGGCAACTAATGAAAAACTGTTTTTT. V and J are TRBV6-1 and TRBJ1-4; tentative D call: TRBD1 (6 bases). The CDR3 has 15 amino acids. Germline CDR1 is MNHNS and CDR2 is SASEGT. V dropped 5 bases and J dropped 0 bases, with 10 bases sitting between them.

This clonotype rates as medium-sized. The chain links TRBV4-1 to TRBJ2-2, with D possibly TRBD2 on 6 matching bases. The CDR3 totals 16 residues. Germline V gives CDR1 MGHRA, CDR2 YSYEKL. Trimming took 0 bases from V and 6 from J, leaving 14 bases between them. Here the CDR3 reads CASSQEDGSLAGELFF. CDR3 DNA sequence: TGCGCCAGCAGCCAAGAGGACGGGAGTCTTGCCGGGGAGCTGTTTTTT.

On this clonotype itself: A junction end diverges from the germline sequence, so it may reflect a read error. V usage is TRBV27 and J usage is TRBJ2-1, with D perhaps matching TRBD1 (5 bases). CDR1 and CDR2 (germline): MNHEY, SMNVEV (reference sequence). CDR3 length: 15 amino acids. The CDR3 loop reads CASSSVDRFYDEQLF. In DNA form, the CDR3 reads TGTGCCAGCAGTTCTGTCGACAGATTCTACGATGAGCAGTTGTTC.

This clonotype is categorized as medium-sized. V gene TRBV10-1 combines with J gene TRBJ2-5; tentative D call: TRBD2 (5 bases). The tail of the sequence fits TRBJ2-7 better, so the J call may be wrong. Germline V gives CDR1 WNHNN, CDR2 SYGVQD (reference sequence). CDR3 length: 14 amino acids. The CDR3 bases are TGCGCCAGCAGCCAGACCAGCGGTGAAGGCGAGCAGTACTTC. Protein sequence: CASSQTSGEGEQYF.

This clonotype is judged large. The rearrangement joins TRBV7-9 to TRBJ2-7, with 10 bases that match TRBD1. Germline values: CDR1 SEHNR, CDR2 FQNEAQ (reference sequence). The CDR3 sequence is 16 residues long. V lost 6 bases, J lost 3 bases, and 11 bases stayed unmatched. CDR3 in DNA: TGTGCCAGCAGTTCCTTTTTCGGACAGGGGGTCTACGAGCAGTACTTC. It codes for CASSSFFGQGVYEQYF.

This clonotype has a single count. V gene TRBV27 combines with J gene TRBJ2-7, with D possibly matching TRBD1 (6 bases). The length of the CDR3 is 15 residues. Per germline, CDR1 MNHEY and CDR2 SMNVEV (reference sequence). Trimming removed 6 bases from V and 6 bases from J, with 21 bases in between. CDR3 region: CASSPFPGTPLEQYF. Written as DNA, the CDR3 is TGTGCCAGCAGCCCCTTCCCGGGGACACCTCTCGAGCAGTACTTC.

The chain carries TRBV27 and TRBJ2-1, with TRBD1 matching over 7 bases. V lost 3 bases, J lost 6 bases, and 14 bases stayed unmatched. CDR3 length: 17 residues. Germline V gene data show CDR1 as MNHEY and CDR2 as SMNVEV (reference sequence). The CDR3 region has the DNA TGTGCCAGCAGTTTTCTAGGGGGCTCCGACCATACCAATGAGCAGTTCTTC. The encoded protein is CASSFLGGSDHTNEQFF.

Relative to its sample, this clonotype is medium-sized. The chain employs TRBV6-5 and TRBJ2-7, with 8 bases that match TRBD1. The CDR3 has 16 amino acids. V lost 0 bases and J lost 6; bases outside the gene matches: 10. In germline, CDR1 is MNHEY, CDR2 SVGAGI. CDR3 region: CASSYSSDRVAVEQYF. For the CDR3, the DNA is TGTGCCAGCAGTTACTCTTCGGACAGGGTTGCAGTCGAGCAGTACTTC.

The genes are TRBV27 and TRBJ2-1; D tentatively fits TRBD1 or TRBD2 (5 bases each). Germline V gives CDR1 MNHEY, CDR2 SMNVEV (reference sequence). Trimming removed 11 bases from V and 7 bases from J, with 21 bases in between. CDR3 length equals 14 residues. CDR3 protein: CAGSRVGPRNEQFF. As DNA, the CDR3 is TGTGCCGGGAGTCGTGTGGGGCCTAGGAATGAGCAGTTCTTC.

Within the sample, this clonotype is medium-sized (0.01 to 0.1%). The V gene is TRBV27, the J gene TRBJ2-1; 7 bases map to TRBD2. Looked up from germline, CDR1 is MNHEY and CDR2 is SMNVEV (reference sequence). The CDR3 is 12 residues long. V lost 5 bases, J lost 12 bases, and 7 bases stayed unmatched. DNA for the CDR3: TGTGCCAGCAGTCAGGGACTACGGAGGCAGTTCTTC. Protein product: CASSQGLRRQFF.

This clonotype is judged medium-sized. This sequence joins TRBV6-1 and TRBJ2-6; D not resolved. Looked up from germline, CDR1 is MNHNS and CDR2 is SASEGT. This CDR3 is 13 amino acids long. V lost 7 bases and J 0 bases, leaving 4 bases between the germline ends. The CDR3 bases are TGTGCCAGCATCCCCTCTGGGGCCAACGTCCTGACTTTC. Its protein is CASIPSGANVLTF.

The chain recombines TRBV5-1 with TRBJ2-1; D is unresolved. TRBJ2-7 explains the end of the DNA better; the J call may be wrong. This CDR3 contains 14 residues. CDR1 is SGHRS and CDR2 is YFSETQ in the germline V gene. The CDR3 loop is CASSLDRASDEQYF. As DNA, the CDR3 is TGCGCCAGCAGCTTGGATCGCGCCTCTGACGAGCAGTACTTC.

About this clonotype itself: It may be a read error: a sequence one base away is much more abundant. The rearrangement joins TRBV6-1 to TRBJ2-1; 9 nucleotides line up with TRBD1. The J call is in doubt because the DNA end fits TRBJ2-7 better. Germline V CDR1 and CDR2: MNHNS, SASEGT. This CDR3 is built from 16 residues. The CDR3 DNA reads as TGTGCCAGCAGTGAATTCGCGGGACAGGGCAGGTACGAGCAGTACTTC. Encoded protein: CASSEFAGQGRYEQYF.

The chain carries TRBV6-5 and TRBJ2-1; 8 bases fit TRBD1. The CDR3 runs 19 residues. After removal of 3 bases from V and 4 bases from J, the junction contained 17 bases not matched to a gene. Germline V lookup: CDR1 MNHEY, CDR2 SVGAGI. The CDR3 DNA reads TGTGCCAGCAGTTATGGGGGGACAGGCCTTTTAGAGCTTTACAATGAGCAGTTCTTC. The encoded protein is CASSYGGTGLLELYNEQFF.

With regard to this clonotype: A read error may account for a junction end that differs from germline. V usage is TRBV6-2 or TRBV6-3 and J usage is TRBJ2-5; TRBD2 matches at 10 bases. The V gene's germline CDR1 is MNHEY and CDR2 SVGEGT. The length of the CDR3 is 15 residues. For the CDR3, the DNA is TGTGCCAGCGGTTACACTAGCGGGACCCAAGAGACCCAGTACTTC. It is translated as CASGYTSGTQETQYF.